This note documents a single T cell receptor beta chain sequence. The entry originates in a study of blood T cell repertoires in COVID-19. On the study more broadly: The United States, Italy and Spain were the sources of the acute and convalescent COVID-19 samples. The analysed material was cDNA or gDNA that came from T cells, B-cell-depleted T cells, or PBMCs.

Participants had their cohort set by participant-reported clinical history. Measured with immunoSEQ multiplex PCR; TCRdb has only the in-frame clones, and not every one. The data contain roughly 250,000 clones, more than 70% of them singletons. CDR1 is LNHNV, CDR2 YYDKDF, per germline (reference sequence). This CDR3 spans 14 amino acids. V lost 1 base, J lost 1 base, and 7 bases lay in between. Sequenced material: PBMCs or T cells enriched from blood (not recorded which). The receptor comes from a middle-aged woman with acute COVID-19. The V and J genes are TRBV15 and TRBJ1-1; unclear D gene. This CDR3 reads CATSRVGENTEAFF. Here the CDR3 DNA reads TGTGCCACCAGCAGAGTAGGAGAGAACACTGAAGCTTTCTTT.